This T cell receptor beta chain is from a study of CD8 T cells in Susac syndrome. The authors carried out high-throughput sequencing of TCR beta. They applied it to CD8+ and CD4+ T cells obtained from blood. The patients serving as multiple sclerosis controls were treatment-naive. They had stable or active relapsing-remitting disease and fulfilled revised McDonald criteria. Reverse transcription used roughly 0.45 to 1 ug RNA and random hexamers. Amplification of the TCR beta CDR3 was carried out by immunoSEQ multiplex PCR, which spanned a total of 54 Vbeta and 13 Jbeta segments. TCRdb itself ran the immunoSEQ multiplex PCR reads through MiXCR, one entry per CDR3 protein. The table includes hundreds of thousands of distinct CDR3 sequences, roughly nine tenths detected once. The ends were cut back, 0 bases at V and 2 bases at J, with 10 bases in the middle. Germline V lookup: CDR1 LGHNA, CDR2 YSLEER. The CDR3 extends over 15 amino acids.

The TCR comes from a human donor with multiple sclerosis. The sequenced sample consisted of CD8+ T cells from PBMCs. The chain has TRBV4-3 and TRBJ2-5; D is perhaps TRBD2 (5 bases). Here the CDR3 reads CASSQEGGEQETQYF. Here the CDR3 DNA reads TGCGCCAGCAGCCAAGAAGGAGGAGAACAAGAGACCCAGTACTTC.